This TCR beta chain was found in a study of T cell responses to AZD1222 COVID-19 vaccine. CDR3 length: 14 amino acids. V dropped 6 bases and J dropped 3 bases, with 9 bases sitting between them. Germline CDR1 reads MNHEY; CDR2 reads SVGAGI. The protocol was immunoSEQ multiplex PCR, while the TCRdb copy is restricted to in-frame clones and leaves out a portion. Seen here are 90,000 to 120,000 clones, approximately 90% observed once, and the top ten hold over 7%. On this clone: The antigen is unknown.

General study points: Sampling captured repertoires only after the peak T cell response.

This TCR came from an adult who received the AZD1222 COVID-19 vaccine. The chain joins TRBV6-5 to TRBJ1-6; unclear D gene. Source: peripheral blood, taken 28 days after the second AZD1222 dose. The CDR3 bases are TGTGCCAGCAGACCTGAAGACTATAATTCACCCCTCCACTTT. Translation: CASRPEDYNSPLHF.